This T cell receptor (beta chain) is drawn from a study of glioma-infiltrating T cells. For the study at large: About one million peripheral T cells were targeted at roughly 4.5- to 11-fold coverage.

Amplification of TCR alpha and beta CDR3 regions from RNA used iRepertoire nested multiplex PCR. Each CDR3 protein is one row after TCRdb ran MiXCR on the multiplex PCR reads. The sample records about 410,000 distinct CDR3 sequences, more than 35% being singletons. This clonotype came up many times. Sequenced sample: glioma tissue, nonneoplastic brain tissue, or PBMCs (not recorded which). The origin of this receptor is a human donor with low-grade glioma or glioblastoma, undergoing nonglioma brain surgery, or in good health (not recorded which).

The chain's CDR3 is CASSQDRTSGANEQFF. The CDR3 DNA sequence: TGCGCCAGCAGCCAAGATCGGACTAGTGGGGCCAATGAGCAGTTCTTC. The chain is built from TRBV4-3 and TRBJ2-1; 7 positions agree with TRBD2. The germline V gene encodes CDR1 LGHNA and CDR2 YSLEER. Unmatched junction bases numbered 8, after V lost 0 bases and J lost 6 bases. The CDR3 has 16 residues.